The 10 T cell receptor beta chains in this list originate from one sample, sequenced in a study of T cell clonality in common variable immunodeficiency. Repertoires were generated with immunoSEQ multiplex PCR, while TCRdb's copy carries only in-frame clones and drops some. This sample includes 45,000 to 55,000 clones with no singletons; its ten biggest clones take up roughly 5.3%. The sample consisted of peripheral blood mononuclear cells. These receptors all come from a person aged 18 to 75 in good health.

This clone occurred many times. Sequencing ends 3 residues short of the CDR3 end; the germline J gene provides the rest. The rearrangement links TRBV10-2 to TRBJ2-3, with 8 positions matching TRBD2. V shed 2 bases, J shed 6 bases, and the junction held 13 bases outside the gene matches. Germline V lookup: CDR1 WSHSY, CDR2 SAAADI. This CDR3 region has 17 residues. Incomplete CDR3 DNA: TGCGCCAGCAGTGAGCGGAGGGCAGCGGGAGAAACCGATACG. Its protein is CASSERRAAGETDT. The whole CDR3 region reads CASSERRAAGETDTQYF.

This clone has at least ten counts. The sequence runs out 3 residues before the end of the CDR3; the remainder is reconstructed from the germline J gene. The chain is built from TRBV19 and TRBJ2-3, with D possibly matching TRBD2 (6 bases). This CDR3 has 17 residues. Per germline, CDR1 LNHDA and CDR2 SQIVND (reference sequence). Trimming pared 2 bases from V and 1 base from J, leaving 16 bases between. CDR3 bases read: TGTGCCAGTAGTATACACGCCGGGACGGGGGGCACAGATACG. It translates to CASSIHAGTGGTDT. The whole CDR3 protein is CASSIHAGTGGTDTQYF.

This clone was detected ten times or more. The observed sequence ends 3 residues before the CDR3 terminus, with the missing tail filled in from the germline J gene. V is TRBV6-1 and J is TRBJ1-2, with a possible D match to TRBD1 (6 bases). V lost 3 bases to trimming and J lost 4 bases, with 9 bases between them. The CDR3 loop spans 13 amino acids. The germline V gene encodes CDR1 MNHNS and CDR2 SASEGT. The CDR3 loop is CASSETGVYGYTF. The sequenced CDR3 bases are TGTGCCAGCAGTGAGACAGGAGTCTATGGC.

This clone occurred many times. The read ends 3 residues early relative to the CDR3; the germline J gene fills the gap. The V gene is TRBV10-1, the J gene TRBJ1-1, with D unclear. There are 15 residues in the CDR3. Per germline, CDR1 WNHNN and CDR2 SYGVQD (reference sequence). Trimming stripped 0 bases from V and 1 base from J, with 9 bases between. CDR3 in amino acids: CASSESPDKNTEAFF. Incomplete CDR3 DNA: TGCGCCAGCAGTGAGTCTCCTGACAAGAACACTGAA.

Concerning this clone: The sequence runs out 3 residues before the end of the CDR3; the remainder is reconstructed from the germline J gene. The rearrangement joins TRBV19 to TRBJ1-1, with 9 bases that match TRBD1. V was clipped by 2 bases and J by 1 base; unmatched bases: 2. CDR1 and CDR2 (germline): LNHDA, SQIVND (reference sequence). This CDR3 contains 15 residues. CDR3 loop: CASSIRDRENTEAFF. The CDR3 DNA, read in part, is TGTGCCAGTAGTATAAGGGACAGGGAGAACACTGAA.

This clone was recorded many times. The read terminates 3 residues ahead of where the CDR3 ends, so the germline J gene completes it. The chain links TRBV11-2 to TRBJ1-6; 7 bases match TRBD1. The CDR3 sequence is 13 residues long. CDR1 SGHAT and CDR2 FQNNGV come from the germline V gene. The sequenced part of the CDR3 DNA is TGTGCCAGCAGCTTAGGACAGGGCCTCCCC. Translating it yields CASSLGQGLP. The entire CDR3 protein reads CASSLGQGLPLHF.

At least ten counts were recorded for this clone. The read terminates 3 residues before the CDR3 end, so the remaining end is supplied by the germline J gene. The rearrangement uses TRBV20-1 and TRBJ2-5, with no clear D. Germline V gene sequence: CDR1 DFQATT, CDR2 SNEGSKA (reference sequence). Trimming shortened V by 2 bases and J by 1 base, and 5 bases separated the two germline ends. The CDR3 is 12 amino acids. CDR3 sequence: CSARSIQETQYF. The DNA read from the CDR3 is TGCAGTGCTAGATCTATCCAAGAGACC.

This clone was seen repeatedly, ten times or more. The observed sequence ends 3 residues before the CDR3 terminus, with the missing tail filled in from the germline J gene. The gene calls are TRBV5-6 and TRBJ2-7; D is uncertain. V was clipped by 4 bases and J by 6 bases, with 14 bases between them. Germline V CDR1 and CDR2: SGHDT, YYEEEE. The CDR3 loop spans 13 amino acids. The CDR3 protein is CASSAMAHLEQYF. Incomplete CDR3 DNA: TGTGCCAGCAGCGCCATGGCCCACCTCGAG.

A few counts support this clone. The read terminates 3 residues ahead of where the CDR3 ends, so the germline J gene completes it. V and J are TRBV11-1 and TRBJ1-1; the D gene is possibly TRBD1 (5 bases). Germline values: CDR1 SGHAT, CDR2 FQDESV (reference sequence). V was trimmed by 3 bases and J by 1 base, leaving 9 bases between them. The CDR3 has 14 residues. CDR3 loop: CASSFATGNTEAFF. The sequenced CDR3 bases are TGTGCCAGCAGCTTCGCAACAGGGAACACTGAA.

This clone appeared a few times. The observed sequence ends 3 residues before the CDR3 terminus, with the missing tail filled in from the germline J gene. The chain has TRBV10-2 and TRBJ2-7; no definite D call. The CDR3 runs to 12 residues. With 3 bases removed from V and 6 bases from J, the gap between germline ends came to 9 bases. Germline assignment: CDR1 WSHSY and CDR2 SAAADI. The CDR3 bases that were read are TGCGCCAGCAGTGACCCTTTATCCGAG. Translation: CASSDPLSE. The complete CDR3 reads CASSDPLSEQYF.